Reported below is one T cell receptor beta chain. Its antigen is unknown. This sample was taken from a study of cytomegalovirus exposure and HLA in healthy donors. Turning to the study itself: Around 80 million unique TCRs from HLA-typed donors were held in an early data release. Study-wide points: A classifier reportedly called cytomegalovirus status with high sensitivity and specificity.

Germline CDR1 reads KGHSH; CDR2 reads LQKENI. The CDR3 is 15 residues long. The ends were cut back, 3 bases at V and 5 bases at J, with 15 bases in the middle. Primers for the PCR totalled 60 Vbeta and 13 Jbeta. Clones were read by immunoSEQ multiplex PCR, and TCRdb kept only the in-frame ones, dropping some. This sample's clone table lists around 48,000 clones. The specimen was PBMCs. The chain is built from TRBV18 and TRBJ2-3; a weak D match, TRBD2 (5 bases). The sequence was obtained from a female donor in good health and CMV-seronegative. CDR3 protein: CASSPRTGIKDTQYF. The DNA of the CDR3 is TGTGCCAGCTCACCCCGTACGGGGATCAAAGATACGCAGTATTTT.